The clone carrying this T cell receptor (beta chain) was detected many times. Its antigen is undetermined. These data are taken from a study of CD8 T cells in ankylosing spondylitis. General study findings and limits: Disease-linked clones displayed a CD8+ phenotype and appeared relatively rarely in peripheral blood. Disease-linked clones were reportedly significantly enriched in matched ankylosing spondylitis synovial fluid.

Germline V lookup: CDR1 SGHRS, CDR2 YFSETQ. V was clipped by 1 base and J by 3 bases, with 4 bases between them. This CDR3 spans 13 amino acids. TCRdb reprocessed the 5' RACE reads via MiXCR and lists one record per CDR3 protein. Of roughly 160,000 distinct CDR3 sequences in the sample, 9.8% are singletons; the top ten hold less than 15%. Material for sequencing was blood, either unsorted or a sorted T cell fraction (not recorded which). The chain has TRBV5-1 and TRBJ2-2, with D hard to call. This receptor was identified in a female donor with ankylosing spondylitis or in good health (not recorded which). CDR3 region: CASSLTDTGELFF. Written as DNA, the CDR3 is TGCGCCAGCAGCTTGACAGACACCGGGGAGCTGTTTTTT. Full variable domain (outside the CDR3, taken from reference TRBV5-1 and TRBJ2-2): KAGVTQTPRYLIKTRGQQVTLSCSPISGHRSVSWYQQTPGQGLQFLFEYFSETQRNKGNFPGRFSGRQFSNSRSEMNVSTLELGDSALYLCASSLTDTGELFFGEGSRLTVL.